The TCR beta chain under discussion was sequenced for a study of T-cell reconstitution after alpha-beta-depleted transplantation in children. Whole-study results and caveats: T-cell counts and diversity were attributed mostly to newly produced T cells one year after transplant. Expanded graft clones numbering several hundred reportedly gave rise to alpha-beta T cells about two months after transplant.

Unique molecular identifiers were incorporated into the prepared TCRbeta library. Each CDR3 protein is one row after TCRdb ran MiXCR on the PCR reads. The sample includes about 32,000 distinct CDR3 sequences, approximately 6.9% seen only once; the top ten take around 27%. Per the germline V gene, CDR1 is SSHAT and CDR2 is FNYEAQ (reference sequence). V was clipped by 5 bases and J by 0 bases, with 11 bases between them. The CDR3 has 14 residues. This clonotype was found many times. Antigen unknown. The J gene is TRBJ2-7, the V gene TRBV7-7, with D unclear. Sample: peripheral blood, taken 60 days after TCRalphabeta/CD19-depleted stem cell transplant. This TCR came from a child less than two years old who had a stem cell transplant for acute myeloid leukemia, so the T cells may come from the graft donor. Written as DNA, the CDR3 is TGTGCCAGCAGCCCAGGACGGCACTCCTACGAGCAGTACTTC. Protein: CASSPGRHSYEQYF.